Below, 9 T cell receptor beta chains from the same sample are listed, as sequenced in a study of blood T cell repertoires in COVID-19 (dated by TCRdb to the early 2020s). Library preparation was by the immunoSEQ multiplex PCR assay. Drawn from immuneACCESS, this table holds only the in-frame rearrangements with V and J called that TCRdb kept. Clones are partly lost; checked studies trace under half to an unresolved V gene and leave the rest unexplained. The sample yields some 68,000 clones; about 91% were counted once. Around 7.8% of the sample rests with the top ten. The sequencing input was peripheral blood. These receptors all come from a man aged 35 to 55 with COVID-19, enrolled during active disease.

The V call is TRBV5-4, the J call TRBJ2-3; 7 nucleotides align to TRBD1. Germline values: CDR1 SGHNT, CDR2 YYREEE (reference sequence). The CDR3 is made up of 15 amino acids. Unmatched junction bases numbered 9, after V lost 4 bases and J lost 4 bases. The CDR3 DNA reads as TGTGCCAGCAGCACTGACAGGGCATTCGCAGATACGCAGTATTTT. It specifies CASSTDRAFADTQYF. The full variable domain, rest sourced from reference TRBV5-4 and TRBJ2-3, is ETGVTQSPTHLIKTRGQQVTLRCSSQSGHNTVSWYQQALGQGPQFIFQYYREEENGRGNFPPRFSGLQFPNYSSELNVNALELDDSALYLCASSTDRAFADTQYFGPGTRLTVL.

V gene TRBV6-5 combines with J gene TRBJ2-7; 12 bases are a match to TRBD2. The CDR3 length is 15 residues. Germline-derived CDR1 and CDR2 are MNHEY and SVGAGI. The junction had 4 bases not matched to a gene; V was cut back by 5 bases and J by 2 bases. The CDR3 DNA reads TGTGCCAGCAGTATCCCTAGCGGGGGGGCCTACGAGCAGTACTTC. Translating gives CASSIPSGGAYEQYF.

The chain recombines TRBV6-5 with TRBJ1-1; D is unclear. The CDR3 extends over 13 amino acids. CDR1 is MNHEY and CDR2 is SVGAGI in the germline V gene. DNA of the CDR3: TGTGCGAAAAACGCAGGTCAAGGCACTGAAGCTTTCTTT. This sequence encodes CAKNAGQGTEAFF.

Only one count was recorded for this clone. The CDR3 region has the DNA TGCAGCGTTGAACTTCCGGGGGGCTCCTACGAGCAGTACTTC. It codes for CSVELPGGSYEQYF. J is TRBJ2-7 and V is TRBV29-1; 7 bases map to TRBD2. This CDR3 is 14 amino acids long. In germline, CDR1 is SQVTM, CDR2 ANQGSEA. V lost 2 bases, J lost 0 bases, and 4 bases stayed unmatched.

This clone was picked up many times. The chain has TRBV4-1 and TRBJ1-3; maybe TRBD1 (5 bases). This CDR3 spans 17 amino acids. V lost 0 bases, J lost 0 bases, and 12 bases lay in between. Germline V gene sequence: CDR1 MGHRA, CDR2 YSYEKL. The CDR3 bases are TGCGCCAGCAGCCAAGATTGGGACTCCGGCTCTGGAAACACCATATATTTT. Its protein product is CASSQDWDSGSGNTIYF.

The chain uses TRBV27 and TRBJ1-1; D may be TRBD1 (6 bases). Germline V lookup: CDR1 MNHEY, CDR2 SMNVEV (reference sequence). The CDR3 is 13 amino acids. Trimming shortened V by 5 bases and J by 2 bases, and 9 bases separated the two germline ends. The CDR3 loop reads CASSRQDNTEAFF. The CDR3 region has the DNA TGTGCCAGCAGTCGACAGGATAACACTGAAGCTTTCTTT.

The chain joins TRBV19 to TRBJ2-7; TRBD2 agrees at 7 bases. V lost 5 bases and J lost 7; bases outside the gene matches: 14. The CDR3 is 15 amino acids. The germline V gene encodes CDR1 LNHDA and CDR2 SQIVND (reference sequence). The CDR3 DNA follows: TGTGCCAGTAGTCCCCCGACTAGCTACACGGGGGAGCAGTACTTC. Its protein product is CASSPPTSYTGEQYF. Drawing the rest from reference TRBV19 and TRBJ2-7, the complete variable domain is DGGITQSPKYLFRKEGQNVTLSCEQNLNHDAMYWYRQDPGQGLRLIYYSQIVNDFQKGDIAEGYSVSREKKESFPLTVTSAQKNPTAFYLCASSPPTSYTGEQYFGPGTRLTVT.

Written as DNA, the CDR3 is TGCGCCAGCAGCCAAGGACCGGGACAGGGGGGCTCGGAGACCCAGTACTTC. Its protein product is CASSQGPGQGGSETQYF. V gene TRBV4-1 combines with J gene TRBJ2-5; TRBD1 matches at 11 bases. The V gene end was trimmed by 1 base and the J gene end by 5 bases; junction bases not matched to a gene: 9. Germline CDR1 and CDR2: MGHRA and YSYEKL. There are 17 residues in the CDR3.

The chain joins TRBV5-1 to TRBJ2-2, with a possible D match to TRBD1 (5 bases). V lost 0 bases to trimming and J lost 3 bases, with 9 bases between them. In germline, CDR1 is SGHRS, CDR2 YFSETQ. The CDR3 runs 15 residues. The CDR3 nucleotides are TGCGCCAGCAGCTTGGGACAGTCGGACACCGGGGAGCTGTTTTTT. This sequence encodes CASSLGQSDTGELFF.